The 28 T cell receptor beta chains below were found in one sample sequenced in a study of T cell responses to AZD1222 COVID-19 vaccine. Repertoires were generated with immunoSEQ multiplex PCR, while TCRdb's copy carries only in-frame clones and drops some. The data show roughly 150,000 clones, with about nine tenths seen just once and 1.5% to 2% held by the top ten. Source: peripheral blood, taken on day 0 of AZD1222 vaccination. These receptors came from an adult in good health.

This clone showed up just once. The J gene is TRBJ1-5, the V gene TRBV18, with a tentative D call TRBD1 (5 bases). V shed 8 bases and J shed 1 base, with 12 bases lying between them. CDR1 and CDR2 (germline): KGHSH, LQKENI. This CDR3 is built from 14 residues. CDR3 sequence: CASEGTKSNQPQHF. DNA of the CDR3: TGTGCCAGCGAGGGGACGAAAAGCAATCAGCCCCAGCATTTT.

The V call is TRBV14, the J call TRBJ1-1; D call uncertain. Germline CDR1 is SGHDN and CDR2 is FVKESK. The V end was cut by 1 base, the J end by 4 bases, with 19 bases between. The CDR3 has 17 amino acids. CDR3 sequence reads: CASSQVRSAGVSTEAFF. CDR3 bases: TGTGCCAGCAGCCAAGTTCGATCGGCAGGAGTGAGCACTGAAGCTTTCTTT.

The chain links TRBV5-1 to TRBJ2-5; D gene unclear. V was pared by 2 bases and J by 0 bases, with 8 bases between. Germline CDR1 reads SGHRS; CDR2 reads YFSETQ. This CDR3 comprises 14 residues. The chain's CDR3 is CASSFSLDQETQYF. DNA of the CDR3: TGCGCCAGCAGCTTTAGCCTGGACCAAGAGACCCAGTACTTC.

The chain is built from TRBV19 and TRBJ2-1; 7 bases map to TRBD1. The CDR3 sequence is 13 residues long. V shed 2 bases and J 9 bases; nucleotides not matched to a gene: 4. Looked up from germline, CDR1 is LNHDA and CDR2 is SQIVND (reference sequence). The CDR3 region is CASSITQGTEQFF. The CDR3 nucleotides read TGTGCCAGTAGTATAACACAGGGGACTGAGCAGTTCTTC.

The rearrangement uses TRBV28 and TRBJ2-2; 12 bases align to TRBD2. The V gene end was trimmed by 5 bases and the J gene end by 3 bases; junction bases not matched to a gene: 4. The CDR3 is made up of 16 amino acids. Germline CDR1 reads MDHEN; CDR2 reads SYDVKM. The CDR3 here is CASSPTSGRDTGELFF. Written as DNA, the CDR3 is TGTGCCAGCAGTCCGACTAGCGGGAGAGACACCGGGGAGCTGTTTTTT.

This clone was seen a handful of times. This chain links TRBV11-2 with TRBJ2-7; 11 positions match TRBD2. CDR3 size: 14 residues. V lost 4 bases and J lost 4; bases outside the gene matches: 3. Germline CDR1 SGHAT, CDR2 FQNNGV. The CDR3 DNA reads TGTGCCAGCAGCTATTCTAGCGGGAGGTACGAGCAGTACTTC. It translates to CASSYSSGRYEQYF.

CDR3 sequence reads: CASSLVGYTEAFF. CDR3 DNA: TGTGCCAGCAGCTTAGTAGGTTACACTGAAGCTTTCTTT. The genes are TRBV7-2 and TRBJ1-1; D gene ambiguous. Trimming stripped 1 base from V and 3 bases from J, with 6 bases between. Germline values: CDR1 SGHTA, CDR2 FQGNSA. The length of the CDR3 is 13 residues.

For the CDR3, the DNA is TGTGCCATCAGTGGGACAGGGAACGAGCAGTACTTC. It specifies CAISGTGNEQYF. The chain has TRBV10-3 and TRBJ2-7, with 8 positions matching TRBD1. Germline lookup yields CDR1 ENHRY and CDR2 SYGVKD. The V gene end was trimmed by 4 bases and the J gene end by 5 bases; junction bases not matched to a gene: 1. This CDR3 is 12 amino acids long.

The V and J genes are TRBV6-5 and TRBJ1-1; 9 bases match TRBD1. Trimming took 8 bases from V and 6 from J; bases not matched to a gene: 7. Germline CDR1 reads MNHEY; CDR2 reads SVGAGI. The CDR3 sequence is 13 residues long. CDR3 amino acids: CASFGQGLAEAFF. Written as DNA, the CDR3 is TGTGCCAGCTTCGGACAGGGGTTGGCTGAAGCTTTCTTT.

This clone was observed a handful of times. The rearrangement links TRBV15 to TRBJ2-6; D gene unclear. V was pared by 0 bases and J by 0 bases, with 6 bases between. This CDR3 contains 16 residues. Germline values: CDR1 LNHNV, CDR2 YYDKDF (reference sequence). The CDR3 coding sequence is TGTGCCACCAGCAGAGATGACCACTCTGGGGCCAACGTCCTGACTTTC. This sequence encodes CATSRDDHSGANVLTF.

V is TRBV10-3 and J is TRBJ2-7, with 12 positions matching TRBD2. V was clipped by 0 bases and J by 3 bases; unmatched bases: 3. The CDR3 totals 16 residues. Per germline, CDR1 ENHRY and CDR2 SYGVKD. CDR3: CAISESLAGGLYEQYF. The CDR3 DNA sequence: TGTGCCATCAGTGAGTCCCTAGCGGGAGGGCTCTACGAGCAGTACTTC.

This chain connects TRBV10-3 to TRBJ1-5; 9 bases fit TRBD1. The germline V gene has CDR1 ENHRY and CDR2 SYGVKD. CDR3 length equals 16 residues. Trimming took 4 bases from V and 3 from J; bases not matched to a gene: 7. The CDR3 nucleotides read TGTGCCATCAGTGGCCAAGGGACAGGGTCCAATCAGCCCCAGCATTTT. It yields the protein CAISGQGTGSNQPQHF.

The rearrangement joins TRBV6-2 or TRBV6-3 to TRBJ1-5; D ambiguous. V lost 3 bases and J 3 bases, leaving 9 bases between the germline ends. The germline V gene encodes CDR1 MNHEY and CDR2 SVGEGT. The CDR3 runs to 14 residues. CDR3 sequence reads: CASSYFGINQPQHF. The CDR3 DNA sequence: TGTGCCAGCAGTTATTTTGGGATCAATCAGCCCCAGCATTTT.

V and J are TRBV3-1 (or the pseudogene TRBV3-2) and TRBJ2-7; D is unresolved. V was cut by 10 bases and J by 1 base, with 8 bases left in between. The CDR3 spans 11 residues. Germline-derived CDR1 and CDR2 are LGHDT and YNNKEL (reference sequence). As DNA, the CDR3 is TGTGCCACCTCTTATTCCTACGAGCAGTACTTC. Protein: CATSYSYEQYF.

This chain connects TRBV11-2 to TRBJ1-5, with D perhaps matching TRBD1 (5 bases). The germline V gene encodes CDR1 SGHAT and CDR2 FQNNGV. The germline V and J ends were trimmed by 1 base and 5 bases, with 18 bases remaining between them. The CDR3 sequence is 17 residues long. CDR3 sequence: CASSLGPGSAGDQPQHF. CDR3 DNA: TGTGCCAGCAGCTTAGGTCCCGGGTCGGCGGGGGATCAGCCCCAGCATTTT.

CDR3 residues: CASSDGQGGSGAFF. CDR3 bases: TGTGCCAGCAGTGACGGGCAGGGAGGGTCAGGAGCTTTCTTT. V is TRBV6-4 and J is TRBJ1-1; TRBD1 might be the D (5 bases). The CDR3 contains 14 residues. Germline V lookup: CDR1 MRHNA, CDR2 SNTAGT. Trimming shortened V by 2 bases and J by 10 bases, and 17 bases separated the two germline ends.

V usage is TRBV24-1 and J usage is TRBJ2-7, with no clear D. Germline assignment: CDR1 KGHDR and CDR2 SFDVKD. Trimming cost V 4 bases and J 0 bases, with 6 bases left between them. The CDR3 runs to 13 residues. CDR3 region: CATSDLNSYEQYF. In DNA, the CDR3 is TGTGCCACCAGTGACCTGAACTCCTACGAGCAGTACTTC.

The chain recombines TRBV5-1 with TRBJ2-1; 9 nucleotides line up with TRBD2. From germline, CDR1 is SGHRS and CDR2 YFSETQ. With V trimmed by 2 bases and J by 10 bases, 10 bases remained unmatched. The length of the CDR3 is 15 residues. CDR3 in amino acids: CASSLPGGRAGEQFF. The CDR3 nucleotides read TGCGCCAGCAGCTTACCAGGCGGGAGGGCCGGAGAGCAGTTCTTC.

The V gene is TRBV11-2, the J gene TRBJ1-5; TRBD1 is a possible D gene (5 bases). The germline V and J ends were trimmed by 5 bases and 4 bases, with 18 bases remaining between them. Germline CDR1 and CDR2: SGHAT and FQNNGV. The CDR3 is 16 amino acids. CDR3 sequence reads: CASSKNEGTGNQPQHF. Written as DNA, the CDR3 is TGTGCCAGCAGCAAAAACGAGGGGACGGGAAATCAGCCCCAGCATTTT.

This chain uses TRBV5-1 with TRBJ1-1, with a tentative D call TRBD1 (5 bases). Trimming took 4 bases from V and 4 from J, leaving 14 bases between them. The CDR3 has 14 amino acids. From germline, CDR1 is SGHRS and CDR2 YFSETQ. The CDR3 sequence is CASSPARGTTEAFF. CDR3 bases: TGCGCCAGCAGCCCCGCCCGCGGGACCACTGAAGCTTTCTTT.

The chain recombines TRBV18 with TRBJ1-4, with a tentative D call TRBD1 (5 bases). Germline V gene sequence: CDR1 KGHSH, CDR2 LQKENI. This CDR3 is 15 amino acids long. V lost 2 bases to trimming and J lost 8 bases, with 15 bases between them. CDR3 coding DNA: TGTGCCAGCTCACCAGCCGTCAGGGAGGGGGAAAAACTGTTTTTT. This codes for CASSPAVREGEKLFF.

The chain joins TRBV16 to TRBJ2-7; TRBD2 matches at 8 bases. Per germline, CDR1 KGHSY and CDR2 FQNENV. The J segment lost 4 bases and the V segment lost 5 bases, leaving 10 bases of the junction unmatched. The length of the CDR3 is 15 residues. CDR3 sequence (DNA): TGTGCCAGCAGCTCGCGACTAGCGAGTCTATACGAGCAGTACTTC. Translating gives CASSSRLASLYEQYF. Full variable domain (remainder filled in from reference TRBV16 and TRBJ2-7): GEEVAQTPKHLVRGEGQKAKLYCAPIKGHSYVFWYQQVLKNEFKFLISFQNENVFDETGMPKERFSAKCLPNSPCSLEIQATKLEDSAVYFCASSSRLASLYEQYFGPGTRLTVT.

Of note for this clone: The sample contains more than one DNA sequence encoding this CDR3. The CDR3 protein is CASSPLQETQYF. DNA of the CDR3: TGTGCCAGCTCACCCCTCCAAGAGACCCAGTACTTC. The V call is TRBV18, the J call TRBJ2-5; D not resolved. The germline V and J ends were trimmed by 3 bases and 1 base, with 3 bases remaining between them. CDR1 KGHSH and CDR2 LQKENI come from the germline V gene. The CDR3 consists of 12 residues.

The chain employs TRBV28 and TRBJ1-6; 11 bases are a match to TRBD1. CDR1 and CDR2 (germline): MDHEN, SYDVKM. The CDR3 length is 14 residues. V gave up 4 bases and J gave up 7 bases; unmatched junction bases: 0. CDR3 protein: CASSWTGGNSPLHF. The CDR3, as DNA: TGTGCCAGCAGTTGGACAGGGGGCAATTCACCCCTCCACTTT.

The gene calls are TRBV14 and TRBJ2-7; 8 bases are a match to TRBD2. The V gene end was trimmed by 0 bases and the J gene end by 7 bases; junction bases not matched to a gene: 17. The CDR3 consists of 18 residues. CDR1 and CDR2 (germline): SGHDN, FVKESK. The CDR3 sequence: CASSQDRSGGKTRMEQYF. CDR3 sequence (DNA): TGTGCCAGCAGCCAAGATCGGTCGGGGGGGAAGACACGGATGGAGCAGTACTTC.

This chain uses TRBV19 with TRBJ1-5; TRBD1 might be the D (6 bases). The CDR3 covers 15 residues. Germline V gives CDR1 LNHDA, CDR2 SQIVND (reference sequence). Trimming removed 7 bases at V and 7 bases at J, with 20 bases between. This chain's CDR3 is CASTPGQGVWQPQHF. CDR3 in DNA: TGTGCCAGTACTCCGGGACAAGGCGTTTGGCAGCCCCAGCATTTT.

The rearrangement links TRBV5-6 to TRBJ2-5; D may be TRBD1 (6 bases). Germline lookup yields CDR1 SGHDT and CDR2 YYEEEE. Trimming cost V 1 base and J 2 bases, with 9 bases left between them. The CDR3 consists of 14 residues. The CDR3 is CASSLSGQQETQYF. In nucleotides, the CDR3 is TGTGCCAGCAGCTTGTCAGGACAGCAAGAGACCCAGTACTTC.

The chain has TRBV19 and TRBJ2-1; TRBD2 agrees at 7 bases. The V and J ends lost 3 bases and 2 bases, in that order; junction bases with no gene match: 7. CDR3 size: 16 residues. CDR1 and CDR2 from the germline V gene are LNHDA and SQIVND (reference sequence). CDR3 nucleotides: TGTGCCAGTAGTATGGGGCCGGGAGGTACCTACAATGAGCAGTTCTTC. Translated: CASSMGPGGTYNEQFF.